These 25 T cell receptor beta chains were all obtained from the same sample, sequenced in a study of T-cell memory formation after mild COVID-19. A single record per CDR3 protein comes from TCRdb applying MiXCR to the 5' RACE reads. The data hold hundreds of thousands of distinct CDR3 sequences, with roughly 18% observed a single time. Sequencing was done on a sample of PBMCs or a T cell subset sorted from them (not recorded which). The source of these receptors is an adult woman who had mild COVID-19 (a few samples of this study predate the infection). Cell type and time point are not known.

A few counts support this clonotype. The gene calls are TRBV2 and TRBJ2-2; 10 bases align to TRBD2. The J segment lost 7 bases and the V segment lost 7 bases, leaving 12 bases of the junction unmatched. CDR3 size: 16 residues. Germline lookup yields CDR1 SNHLY and CDR2 FYNNEI. The CDR3 region has the DNA TGTGCCAGCAAGCCAGCGGGAGGGTCACAGATCGGGGAGCTGTTTTTT. Translation: CASKPAGGSQIGELFF.

This clonotype was recorded a few times. V usage is TRBV21-1 and J usage is TRBJ1-5. TRBV21-1 is recorded as a pseudogene. This CDR3 region has 13 residues. The CDR3 loop is CASSKVGDQPQHF. CDR3 coding DNA: TGTGCCAGCAGCAAAGTTGGGGATCAGCCCCAGCATTTT.

The rearrangement links TRBV19 to TRBJ2-7; a weak D match, TRBD1 (5 bases). V gave up 9 bases and J gave up 0 bases, with 12 bases separating them. The CDR3 covers 13 residues. Germline CDR1 and CDR2: LNHDA and SQIVND (reference sequence). Here the CDR3 reads CASRTSYSYEQYF. The CDR3 DNA reads as TGTGCCAGCAGGACATCTTACTCCTACGAGCAGTACTTC.

This clonotype is a singleton in its sample. The chain couples TRBV9 to TRBJ1-6; D is uncertain. CDR3 size: 14 residues. The germline CDR1 and CDR2 sequences are SGDLS and YYNGEE. V lost 0 bases and J lost 10, with 11 bases in between. CDR3 nucleotides: TGTGCCAGCAGCGTAGGCACGTCTGACTCACCCCTCCACTTT. This translates into CASSVGTSDSPLHF.

In this sample, this clonotype turned up a few times. The DNA for the CDR3 is TGTGCCAGCAGCCTCCACGGACAGGCATTGTACACTGAAGCTTTCTTT. It codes for CASSLHGQALYTEAFF. J is TRBJ1-1 and V is TRBV7-8; 7 bases are shared with TRBD1. V was clipped by 5 bases and J by 3 bases; unmatched bases: 12. Germline values: CDR1 SGHVS, CDR2 FQNEAQ. This CDR3 is 16 amino acids long. The variable domain in full, completed from reference TRBV7-8 and TRBJ1-1, reads GAGVSQSPRYKVAKRGQDVALRCDPISGHVSLFWYQQALGQGPEFLTYFQNEAQLDKSGLPSDRFFAERPEGSVSTLKIQRTQQEDSAVYLCASSLHGQALYTEAFFGQGTRLTVV.

This clonotype was counted between two and nine times. CDR3 region: CASSFEGREQYF. DNA of the CDR3: TGTGCCAGCAGCTTCGAAGGGCGCGAGCAGTACTTC. V is TRBV7-2 and J is TRBJ2-7; D is ambiguous. The germline gives CDR1 SGHTA, CDR2 FQGNSA. CDR3 length equals 12 residues. The V and J ends lost 3 bases and 6 bases respectively, with 9 bases between them.

This clonotype was seen repeatedly, ten times or more. V gene TRBV29-1 combines with J gene TRBJ2-3, with D hard to call. The germline gives CDR1 SQVTM, CDR2 ANQGSEA. Trimming took 2 bases from V and 2 from J, leaving 5 bases between them. This CDR3 contains 12 residues. The CDR3 loop is CSVEKDTDTQYF. The CDR3 region has the DNA TGCAGCGTTGAAAAGGACACAGATACGCAGTATTTT.

This clonotype was observed a few times. The chain joins TRBV7-2 to TRBJ1-2, with 9 positions matching TRBD1. The CDR3 contains 18 residues. Germline-derived CDR1 and CDR2 are SGHTA and FQGNSA. The junction had 16 bases not matched to a gene; V was cut back by 4 bases and J by 4 bases. The CDR3 is CASSSLGTGPLRLYGYTF. DNA of the CDR3: TGTGCCAGCAGCTCTCTAGGGACAGGGCCCCTAAGACTCTATGGCTACACCTTC.

The table lists this clonotype with a few counts. The chain couples TRBV29-1 to TRBJ2-7; TRBD1 is a possible D gene (6 bases). V shed 4 bases and J shed 3 bases, with 13 bases lying between them. The germline gives CDR1 SQVTM, CDR2 ANQGSEA. This CDR3 has 13 amino acids. CDR3 sequence (DNA): TGCAGCGTTGTCTCCAGGGGAAGCTACGAGCAGTACTTC. As protein: CSVVSRGSYEQYF.

This clonotype was detected a few times. The V and J genes are TRBV27 and TRBJ1-2; D not certain. Germline V gene sequence: CDR1 MNHEY, CDR2 SMNVEV (reference sequence). This CDR3 has 14 amino acids. V dropped 2 bases and J dropped 4 bases, with 11 bases sitting between them. The CDR3 spells CASSLGPDAYGYTF. The CDR3 DNA is TGTGCCAGCAGTTTAGGGCCAGACGCCTATGGCTACACCTTC.

This clonotype was picked up many times. This chain connects TRBV7-9 to TRBJ2-1; D is ambiguous. The CDR3 is 11 residues long. CDR1 and CDR2 (germline): SEHNR, FQNEAQ (reference sequence). Trimming shortened V by 3 bases and J by 6 bases, and 3 bases separated the two germline ends. DNA of the CDR3: TGTGCCAGCAGCTTCCCCAATGAGCAGTTCTTC. Its translation: CASSFPNEQFF.

This rearrangement joins TRBV9 to TRBJ1-1, with 11 positions matching TRBD1. Trimming cost V 3 bases and J 2 bases; bases outside gene matches: 9. The germline CDR1 and CDR2 sequences are SGDLS and YYNGEE. The CDR3 has 17 amino acids. The CDR3, as DNA: TGTGCCAGCAGCGATAACCGGGACAGGGGGTCTAACACTGAAGCTTTCTTT. It is translated as CASSDNRDRGSNTEAFF.

There are a few counts of this clonotype. The V call is TRBV30, the J call TRBJ2-7; D not certain. There are 13 residues in the CDR3. Germline CDR1 GTSNPN, CDR2 SVGIG (reference sequence). V lost 3 bases, J lost 2 bases, and 11 bases lay in between. The CDR3 coding sequence is TGTGCCTGGAGCAATTTAGTCCCCTACGAGCAGTACTTC. Translation: CAWSNLVPYEQYF.

V and J are TRBV19 and TRBJ2-3; D is undetermined. The V gene lost 5 bases and the J gene lost 2 bases, with 14 bases spanning the gap. The germline V gene has CDR1 LNHDA and CDR2 SQIVND (reference sequence). The CDR3 spans 15 residues. The CDR3: CASSLPDISTDTQYF. As DNA, the CDR3 is TGTGCCAGTAGTCTCCCGGATATTTCCACAGATACGCAGTATTTT.

This clonotype has more than one count but fewer than ten. V gene TRBV15 combines with J gene TRBJ2-2, with TRBD1 matching 8 bases. Germline V gives CDR1 LNHNV, CDR2 YYDKDF (reference sequence). J was trimmed by 8 bases and V by 5 bases; bases with no gene match: 7. This CDR3 comprises 14 residues. The CDR3 region is CATSGRGPPGELFF. CDR3 DNA: TGTGCCACCAGCGGCAGGGGGCCCCCAGGGGAGCTGTTTTTT.

This clonotype was seen only a few times. J is TRBJ2-1 and V is TRBV4-2; D may be TRBD1 or TRBD2 (7 bases each). V lost 2 bases and J 0 bases, leaving 17 bases between the germline ends. The CDR3 length is 18 residues. Looked up from germline, CDR1 is LGHNA and CDR2 is YNFKEQ. CDR3 sequence reads: CASSQKGASGRSYNEQFF. As DNA, the CDR3 is TGTGCCAGCAGCCAAAAGGGGGCTAGCGGCCGCTCCTACAATGAGCAGTTCTTC.

The rearrangement links TRBV3-1 to TRBJ1-2, with 8 bases aligning to TRBD1. CDR1 and CDR2 (germline): LGHDT, YNNKEL (reference sequence). Trimming took 4 bases from V and 5 from J; bases not matched to a gene: 3. The CDR3 consists of 13 residues. The CDR3 is CASSPRQGYGYTF. The CDR3 nucleotides are TGTGCCAGCAGCCCCCGACAGGGGTATGGCTACACCTTC.

This clonotype was observed a handful of times. V gene TRBV27 combines with J gene TRBJ1-5; D call uncertain. This CDR3 region has 14 residues. V was clipped by 6 bases and J by 5 bases, with 14 bases between them. The germline CDR1 and CDR2 sequences are MNHEY and SMNVEV (reference sequence). The CDR3 nucleotides are TGTGCCAGCAGCCCGAGGGTCGGGGATCAGCCCCAGCATTTT. It is translated as CASSPRVGDQPQHF.

The rearrangement links TRBV18 to TRBJ1-2; TRBD1 agrees at 7 bases. The V segment lost 4 bases and the J segment 0 bases; nucleotides outside the gene matches: 17. Germline CDR1 reads KGHSH; CDR2 reads LQKENI. This CDR3 has 19 amino acids. The CDR3 reads CASSLSSGQTTSPNYGYTF. The CDR3 DNA follows: TGTGCCAGCTCACTCAGCTCGGGACAGACAACGTCCCCTAACTATGGCTACACCTTC.

The chain employs TRBV2 and TRBJ2-3, with D tentatively TRBD1 or TRBD2 (5 bases each). The CDR3 is made up of 18 amino acids. Germline loops: CDR1 SNHLY, CDR2 FYNNEI. V was clipped by 0 bases and J by 4 bases, with 20 bases between them. The chain's CDR3 is CASSEAPPLVLGADTQYF. CDR3 nucleotides: TGTGCCAGCAGTGAAGCACCCCCACTAGTTCTGGGGGCAGATACGCAGTATTTT. Using reference TRBV2 and TRBJ2-3 for the parts outside the CDR3, the full variable domain is EPEVTQTPSHQVTQMGQEVILRCVPISNHLYFYWYRQILGQKVEFLVSFYNNEISEKSEIFDDQFSVERPDGSNFTLKIRSTKLEDSAMYFCASSEAPPLVLGADTQYFGPGTRLTVL.

This chain links TRBV7-6 with TRBJ2-1; D remains unclear. V was trimmed by 0 bases and J by 5 bases, leaving 8 bases between them. This CDR3 has 14 residues. Looked up from germline, CDR1 is SGHVS and CDR2 is FNYEAQ. DNA for the CDR3: TGTGCCAGCAGCTTAGCGACCGGAGACAATGAGCAGTTCTTC. This codes for CASSLATGDNEQFF.

The chain joins TRBV19 to TRBJ2-6; D is possibly TRBD1 (6 bases). Germline CDR1 and CDR2: LNHDA and SQIVND (reference sequence). There are 15 residues in the CDR3. Trimming removed 4 bases from V and 1 base from J, with 8 bases in between. CDR3 sequence reads: CASSTQGSGANVLTF. Here the CDR3 DNA reads TGTGCCAGTAGTACCCAGGGGTCTGGGGCCAACGTCCTGACTTTC.

The rearrangement uses TRBV10-3 and TRBJ2-7, with 7 positions matching TRBD2. The CDR3 is 17 residues long. The V segment lost 10 bases and the J segment 4 bases; nucleotides outside the gene matches: 22. Germline V CDR1 and CDR2: ENHRY, SYGVKD. As DNA, the CDR3 is TGTGCCACCAAAGGGCACCCCGCTGGACTAGGATTTTACGAGCAGTACTTC. It translates to CATKGHPAGLGFYEQYF.

This chain uses TRBV7-2 with TRBJ2-2; no firm D call. Per the germline V gene, CDR1 is SGHTA and CDR2 is FQGNSA. Trimming cost V 4 bases and J 1 base, with 10 bases left between them. CDR3 length: 15 amino acids. CDR3 DNA: TGTGCCAGCAGCTCTCCGGACGAGAACACCGGGGAGCTGTTTTTT. Amino acid sequence: CASSSPDENTGELFF.

This clonotype was recorded a few times. V gene TRBV7-3 combines with J gene TRBJ2-5, with TRBD1 matching 8 bases. Germline V gene data show CDR1 as SGHTA and CDR2 as FQGTGA. CDR3 size: 15 residues. The J segment lost 6 bases and the V segment lost 0 bases, leaving 6 bases of the junction unmatched. CDR3 sequence: CASSLTANRGKTQYF. CDR3 coding DNA: TGTGCCAGCAGCTTAACTGCGAACAGGGGGAAGACCCAGTACTTC.